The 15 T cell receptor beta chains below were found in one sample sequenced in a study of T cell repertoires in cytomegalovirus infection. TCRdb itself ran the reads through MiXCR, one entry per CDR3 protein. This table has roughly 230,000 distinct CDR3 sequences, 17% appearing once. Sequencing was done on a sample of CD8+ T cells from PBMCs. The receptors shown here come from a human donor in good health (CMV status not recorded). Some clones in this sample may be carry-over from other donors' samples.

The CDR3 nucleotides read TGCGCCAGCAGCCAAGCCAATGGCCACACTGAAGCTTTCTTT. Translation gives CASSQANGHTEAFF. J is TRBJ1-1 and V is TRBV4-1; D ambiguous. The CDR3 consists of 14 residues. Trimming took off 1 base at V and 3 bases at J, with 9 bases between the two ends. In germline, CDR1 is MGHRA, CDR2 YSYEKL.

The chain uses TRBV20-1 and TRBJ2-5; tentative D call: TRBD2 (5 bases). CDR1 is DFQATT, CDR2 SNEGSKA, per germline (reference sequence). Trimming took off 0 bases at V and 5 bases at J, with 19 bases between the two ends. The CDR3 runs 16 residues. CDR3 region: CSARDRRTFPQETQYF. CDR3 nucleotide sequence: TGCAGTGCTAGAGATCGGAGGACTTTCCCACAGGAGACCCAGTACTTC.

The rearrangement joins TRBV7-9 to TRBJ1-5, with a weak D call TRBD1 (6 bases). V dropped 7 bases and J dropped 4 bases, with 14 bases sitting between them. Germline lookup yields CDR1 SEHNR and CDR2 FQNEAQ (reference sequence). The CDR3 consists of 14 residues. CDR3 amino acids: CASTQTGINQPQHF. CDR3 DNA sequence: TGTGCCAGCACCCAGACAGGTATTAATCAGCCCCAGCATTTT.

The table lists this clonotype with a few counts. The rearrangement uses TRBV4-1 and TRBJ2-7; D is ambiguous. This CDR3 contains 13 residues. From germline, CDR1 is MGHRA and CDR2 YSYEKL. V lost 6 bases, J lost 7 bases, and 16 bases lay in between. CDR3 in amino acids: CASRDPRTPEQYF. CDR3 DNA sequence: TGCGCCAGCAGGGACCCTCGCACGCCTGAGCAGTACTTC.

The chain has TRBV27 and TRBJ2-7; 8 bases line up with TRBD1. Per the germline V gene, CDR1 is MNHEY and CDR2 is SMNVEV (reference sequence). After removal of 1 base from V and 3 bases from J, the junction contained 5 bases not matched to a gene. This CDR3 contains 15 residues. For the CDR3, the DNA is TGTGCCAGCAGTTTATTGCGTGACAGGGGCTACGAGCAGTACTTC. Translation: CASSLLRDRGYEQYF.

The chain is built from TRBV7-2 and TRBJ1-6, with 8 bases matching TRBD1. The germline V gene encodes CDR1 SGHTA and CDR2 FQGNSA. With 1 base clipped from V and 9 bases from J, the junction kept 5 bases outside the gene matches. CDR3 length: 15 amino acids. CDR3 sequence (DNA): TGTGCCAGCAGCTTAGAGGGACAGGATTCTTCACCCCTCCACTTT. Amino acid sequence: CASSLEGQDSSPLHF.

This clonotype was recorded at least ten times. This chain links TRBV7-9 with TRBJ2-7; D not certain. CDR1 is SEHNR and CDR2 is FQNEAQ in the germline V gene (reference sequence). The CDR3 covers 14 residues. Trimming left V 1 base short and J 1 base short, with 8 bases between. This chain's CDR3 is CASSLVGISYEQYF. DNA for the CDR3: TGTGCCAGCAGCTTAGTAGGTATTTCCTACGAGCAGTACTTC. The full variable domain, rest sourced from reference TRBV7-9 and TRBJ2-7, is DTGVSQNPRHKITKRGQNVTFRCDPISEHNRLYWYRQTLGQGPEFLTYFQNEAQLEKSRLLSDRFSAERPKGSFSTLEIQRTEQGDSAMYLCASSLVGISYEQYFGPGTRLTVT.

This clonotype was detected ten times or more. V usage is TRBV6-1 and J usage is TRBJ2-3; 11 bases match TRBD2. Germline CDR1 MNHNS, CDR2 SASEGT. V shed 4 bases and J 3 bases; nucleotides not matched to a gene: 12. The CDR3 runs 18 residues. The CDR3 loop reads CASSGRWATSGVTDTQYF. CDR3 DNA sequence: TGTGCCAGCAGTGGGCGTTGGGCGACTAGCGGGGTAACAGATACGCAGTATTTT.

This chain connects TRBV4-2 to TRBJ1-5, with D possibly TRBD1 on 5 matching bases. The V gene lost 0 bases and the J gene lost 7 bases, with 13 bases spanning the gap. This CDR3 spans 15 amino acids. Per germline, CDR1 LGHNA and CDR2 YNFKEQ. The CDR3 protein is CASSQDRAGGQPQHF. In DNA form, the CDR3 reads TGTGCCAGCAGCCAAGATCGGGCGGGGGGACAGCCCCAGCATTTT.

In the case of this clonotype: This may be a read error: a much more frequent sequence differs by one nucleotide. CDR3 amino acids: CASSPGTDYVQYF. In DNA, the CDR3 is TGTGCTAGCAGCCCCGGGACAGACTACGTGCAGTACTTC. This sequence joins TRBV7-6 and TRBJ2-7; 7 bases line up with TRBD1. This CDR3 has 13 amino acids. The germline CDR1 and CDR2 sequences are SGHVS and FNYEAQ. Together with reference TRBV7-6 and TRBJ2-7, the CDR3 gives the full variable domain: GAGVSQSPRYKVTKRGQDVALRCDPISGHVSLYWYRQALGQGPEFLTYFNYEAQQDKSGLPNDRFSAERPEGSISTLTIQRTEQRDSAMYRCASSPGTDYVQYFGPGTRLTVT.

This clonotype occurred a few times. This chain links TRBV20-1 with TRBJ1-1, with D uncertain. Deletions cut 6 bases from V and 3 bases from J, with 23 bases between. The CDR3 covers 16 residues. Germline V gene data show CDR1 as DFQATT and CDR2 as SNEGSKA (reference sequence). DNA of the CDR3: TGCAGTGCCTCCCCCCTGGACGGCTGGCCGTACACTGAAGCTTTCTTT. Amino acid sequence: CSASPLDGWPYTEAFF.

This CDR3 reads CATRAVYTGRSSPLHF. Written as DNA, the CDR3 is TGTGCCACCAGGGCAGTTTACACTGGTCGGAGTTCACCCCTCCACTTT. The V and J genes are TRBV15 and TRBJ1-6; D not resolved. Germline lookup yields CDR1 LNHNV and CDR2 YYDKDF (reference sequence). The CDR3 loop spans 16 amino acids. V was clipped by 6 bases and J by 9 bases, with 21 bases between them.

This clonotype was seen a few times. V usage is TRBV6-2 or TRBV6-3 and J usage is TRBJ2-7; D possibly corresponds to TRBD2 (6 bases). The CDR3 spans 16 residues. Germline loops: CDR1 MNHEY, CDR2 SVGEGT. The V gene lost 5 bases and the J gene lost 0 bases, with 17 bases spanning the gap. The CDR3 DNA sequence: TGTGCCAGCAGTCCAACGTTAGCGGCTTCCTCCTACGAGCAGTACTTC. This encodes CASSPTLAASSYEQYF.

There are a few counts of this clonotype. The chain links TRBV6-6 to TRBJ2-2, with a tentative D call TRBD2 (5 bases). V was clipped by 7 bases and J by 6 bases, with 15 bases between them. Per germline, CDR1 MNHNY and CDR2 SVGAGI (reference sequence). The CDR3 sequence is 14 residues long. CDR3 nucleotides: TGTGCCAGCAACCTCGAGGGTATTGCCGGGGAGCTGTTTTTT. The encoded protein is CASNLEGIAGELFF.

The CDR3 nucleotides read TGTGCCAGCAGTTTAGTGACGGCGATTGGTGAGCAGTTCTTC. This gives the protein CASSLVTAIGEQFF. The chain carries TRBV12-3 or TRBV12-4 and TRBJ2-1; unclear D gene. The CDR3 contains 14 residues. V was pared by 1 base and J by 9 bases, with 13 bases between.